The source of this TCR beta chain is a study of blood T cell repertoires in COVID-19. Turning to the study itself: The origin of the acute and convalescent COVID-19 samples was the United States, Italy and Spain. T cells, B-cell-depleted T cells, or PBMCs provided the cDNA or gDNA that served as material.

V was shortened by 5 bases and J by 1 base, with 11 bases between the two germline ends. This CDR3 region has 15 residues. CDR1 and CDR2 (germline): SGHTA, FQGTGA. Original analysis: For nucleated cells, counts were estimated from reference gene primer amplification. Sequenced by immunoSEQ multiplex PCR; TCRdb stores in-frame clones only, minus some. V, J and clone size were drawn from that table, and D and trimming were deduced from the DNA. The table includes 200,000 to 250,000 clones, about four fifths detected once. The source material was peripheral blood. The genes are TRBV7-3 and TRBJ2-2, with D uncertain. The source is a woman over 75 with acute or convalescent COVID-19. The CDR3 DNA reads TGTGCCAGCAGCCCTGAGCCCCAGAACACCGGGGAGCTGTTTTTT. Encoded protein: CASSPEPQNTGELFF.